This TCR beta chain derives from a study of identical twins. TCRdb redid the calling of the 5' RACE reads with MiXCR, one entry per CDR3 protein. The sample lists about 890,000 distinct CDR3 sequences; roughly an eighth were seen once. V was clipped by 0 bases and J by 6 bases; unmatched bases: 8. This CDR3 contains 15 residues. The V gene's germline CDR1 is DFQATT and CDR2 SNEGSKA (reference sequence). These data were also reused for a study on yellow fever vaccine responses in identical twins.

J is TRBJ2-3 and V is TRBV20-1; 8 bases are a match to TRBD1. This clonotype originated in a woman younger than 35 in good health. The sequenced material came from PBMCs. The chain's CDR3 is CSARDDRGLGDTQYF. The CDR3 region has the DNA TGCAGTGCTAGAGATGACAGGGGATTAGGGGATACGCAGTATTTT.